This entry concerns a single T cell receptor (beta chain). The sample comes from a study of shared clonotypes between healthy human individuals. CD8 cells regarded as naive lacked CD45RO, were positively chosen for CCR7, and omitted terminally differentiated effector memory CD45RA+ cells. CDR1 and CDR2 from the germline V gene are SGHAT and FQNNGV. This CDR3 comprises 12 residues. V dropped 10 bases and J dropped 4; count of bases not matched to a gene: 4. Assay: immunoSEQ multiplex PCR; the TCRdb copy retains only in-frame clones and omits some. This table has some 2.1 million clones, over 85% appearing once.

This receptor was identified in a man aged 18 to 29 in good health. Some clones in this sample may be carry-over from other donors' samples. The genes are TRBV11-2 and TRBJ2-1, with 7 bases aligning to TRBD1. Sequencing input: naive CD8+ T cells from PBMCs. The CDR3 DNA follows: TGTGCCACAGGGGGAGATTACAATGAGCAGTTCTTC. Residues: CATGGDYNEQFF.